This T cell receptor beta chain was observed in a study of blood T cell repertoires in COVID-19. Libraries were prepared by immunoSEQ multiplex PCR; TCRdb keeps only in-frame clonotypes and omits some of them. The table shows fewer than 350,000 clones, with about nine tenths occurring only once. This receptor was obtained from a young woman with COVID-19, enrolled during active disease. Sequenced sample: peripheral blood.

CDR3 nucleotides: TGTGCCAGCAGTGGACTAGCGGGGAGCACAGATACGCAGTATTTT. It yields the protein CASSGLAGSTDTQYF. This sequence joins TRBV6-4 and TRBJ2-3; 11 bases line up with TRBD2. This CDR3 is 15 amino acids long. The germline V gene encodes CDR1 MRHNA and CDR2 SNTAGT. The V and J ends lost 4 bases and 0 bases, in that order; junction bases with no gene match: 0.